These 19 T cell receptor beta chains share one sample of origin, sequenced in a study of cytomegalovirus exposure and HLA in healthy donors. Researchers ran the PCR with 60 Vbeta and 13 Jbeta primers. TCRdb's copy holds only in-frame clones and misses some; the assay was immunoSEQ multiplex PCR. The sample consists of more than 100,000 clones, about four fifths of them appearing once. Source material: PBMCs. The receptors shown here come from a woman between 40 and 55 years old in good health and CMV-seronegative.

This clone was observed a handful of times. This sequence joins TRBV4-3 and TRBJ2-2, with D perhaps matching TRBD2 (5 bases). This CDR3 has 16 amino acids. V gave up 4 bases and J gave up 0 bases, with 12 bases separating them. Germline CDR1 reads LGHNA; CDR2 reads YSLEER. In DNA form, the CDR3 reads TGCGCCAGCAGCCTAGAATCGGGGACGAACACCGGGGAGCTGTTTTTT. It specifies CASSLESGTNTGELFF.

The CDR3 is CASSPSFGGGQTQYF. DNA of the CDR3: TGTGCCAGCTCACCAAGTTTCGGCGGGGGTCAGACCCAGTACTTC. The V and J genes are TRBV18 and TRBJ2-5, with 7 positions matching TRBD2. The germline V gene encodes CDR1 KGHSH and CDR2 LQKENI. CDR3 size: 15 residues. V shed 2 bases and J 6 bases; nucleotides not matched to a gene: 9.

V is TRBV9 and J is TRBJ1-2, with D unresolved. CDR3 length equals 15 residues. CDR1 and CDR2 (germline): SGDLS, YYNGEE. Trimming pared 0 bases from V and 0 bases from J, leaving 9 bases between. CDR3 nucleotides: TGTGCCAGCAGCGTAGAGCCTATCCCTAACTATGGCTACACCTTC. It codes for CASSVEPIPNYGYTF.

V is TRBV7-8 and J is TRBJ2-6, with TRBD1 matching 9 bases. This CDR3 region has 17 residues. Germline-derived CDR1 and CDR2 are SGHVS and FQNEAQ. Unmatched junction bases numbered 3, after V lost 2 bases and J lost 1 base. The CDR3 loop reads CASSLRTGASGANVLTF. The CDR3 bases are TGTGCCAGCAGCTTACGGACAGGGGCTTCTGGGGCCAACGTCCTGACTTTC. The full variable domain, rest sourced from reference TRBV7-8 and TRBJ2-6, is GAGVSQSPRYKVAKRGQDVALRCDPISGHVSLFWYQQALGQGPEFLTYFQNEAQLDKSGLPSDRFFAERPEGSVSTLKIQRTQQEDSAVYLCASSLRTGASGANVLTFGAGSRLTVL.

V is TRBV2 and J is TRBJ2-6, with TRBD2 matching over 8 bases. The CDR3 consists of 16 residues. Germline loops: CDR1 SNHLY, CDR2 FYNNEI. V was pared by 7 bases and J by 2 bases, with 7 bases of the junction left unmatched. The DNA for the CDR3 is TGTGCCAGCATCCGGGGACTAGGCGCTGGGGCCAACGTCCTGACTTTC. Translation gives CASIRGLGAGANVLTF.

In its sample, this clone was seen once. V and J are TRBV14 and TRBJ2-7; tentatively, D is TRBD2 (6 bases). The CDR3 is 11 residues long. CDR1 and CDR2 from the germline V gene are SGHDN and FVKESK. The germline V and J ends were trimmed by 2 bases and 10 bases, with 9 bases remaining between them. CDR3 bases: TGTGCCAGCAGCCAAACCGGGACTCAGTACTTC. Translating it yields CASSQTGTQYF.

This clone was seen more than once but under ten times. V is TRBV7-9 and J is TRBJ1-1; tentatively, D is TRBD1 (5 bases). This CDR3 spans 14 amino acids. The germline V gene has CDR1 SEHNR and CDR2 FQNEAQ (reference sequence). V was cut by 1 base and J by 5 bases, with 11 bases left in between. The DNA for the CDR3 is TGTGCCAGCAGCTTAGAAAGCCAGGGAACTGAAGCTTTCTTT. It yields the protein CASSLESQGTEAFF. The variable domain in full, with the rest retrieved from reference TRBV7-9 and TRBJ1-1, is DTGVSQNPRHKITKRGQNVTFRCDPISEHNRLYWYRQTLGQGPEFLTYFQNEAQLEKSRLLSDRFSAERPKGSFSTLEIQRTEQGDSAMYLCASSLESQGTEAFFGQGTRLTVV.

The J gene is TRBJ1-5, the V gene TRBV19; 9 bases are shared with TRBD1. The ends lost 6 bases at V and 16 bases at J; junction bases unmatched: 10. The germline CDR1 and CDR2 sequences are LNHDA and SQIVND (reference sequence). This CDR3 is built from 12 residues. The CDR3 spells CASRGRLDRGHF. CDR3 DNA sequence: TGTGCCAGTAGGGGCCGGTTGGACAGGGGACATTTT.

The V call is TRBV10-3, the J call TRBJ1-1, with 8 bases matching TRBD1. The CDR3 contains 17 residues. V dropped 0 bases and J dropped 0; count of bases not matched to a gene: 6. Germline values: CDR1 ENHRY, CDR2 SYGVKD. The chain's CDR3 is CAISESGRGPMNTEAFF. As DNA, the CDR3 is TGTGCCATCAGTGAGTCGGGCAGGGGGCCGATGAACACTGAAGCTTTCTTT.

J is TRBJ2-7 and V is TRBV4-3; D might be TRBD2 (5 bases). The length of the CDR3 is 14 residues. V shed 3 bases and J shed 4 bases, with 13 bases lying between them. Germline CDR1 is LGHNA and CDR2 is YSLEER. The CDR3 reads CASSQRAGPYEQYF. The DNA for the CDR3 is TGCGCCAGCAGCCAGAGGGCAGGTCCTTACGAGCAGTACTTC.

The chain has TRBV5-1 and TRBJ2-3; 7 bases are a match to TRBD2. Losses at the gene ends were 5 bases for V and 3 bases for J; bases not matched to a gene: 9. The germline CDR1 and CDR2 sequences are SGHRS and YFSETQ. The CDR3 totals 15 residues. CDR3: CASSFTGGNTDTQYF. The DNA for the CDR3 is TGCGCCAGCAGTTTTACGGGGGGAAATACAGATACGCAGTATTTT.

This chain links TRBV5-6 with TRBJ1-4; the D is unclear. The CDR3 totals 17 residues. Trimming stripped 0 bases from V and 4 bases from J, with 16 bases between. Germline V CDR1 and CDR2: SGHDT, YYEEEE. For the CDR3, the DNA is TGTGCCAGCAGCTTGGAATTGGCGGCGTCAGATAATGAAAAACTGTTTTTT. It codes for CASSLELAASDNEKLFF.

This rearrangement joins TRBV27 to TRBJ1-3; maybe TRBD1 (6 bases). The CDR3 covers 15 residues. Germline V gene data show CDR1 as MNHEY and CDR2 as SMNVEV (reference sequence). Trimming took off 8 bases at V and 0 bases at J, with 14 bases between the two ends. For the CDR3, the DNA is TGTGCCAGCCGGAAAACAGGGTACTCTGGAAACACCATATATTTT. Residues: CASRKTGYSGNTIYF.

This rearrangement joins TRBV30 to TRBJ1-5; weak D call: TRBD1 (5 bases). The ends were cut back, 5 bases at V and 4 bases at J, with 12 bases in the middle. The CDR3 sequence is 13 residues long. CDR1 and CDR2 from the germline V gene are GTSNPN and SVGIG (reference sequence). The CDR3: CAWGRDPNQPQHF. Here the CDR3 DNA reads TGTGCCTGGGGGAGGGACCCAAATCAGCCCCAGCATTTT.

This sequence joins TRBV27 and TRBJ1-2, with D possibly being TRBD1 (6 bases). This CDR3 has 14 amino acids. Germline V gives CDR1 MNHEY, CDR2 SMNVEV (reference sequence). Trimming left V 3 bases short and J 4 bases short, with 12 bases between. CDR3 DNA sequence: TGTGCCAGCAGTTTCCACAGGGAAGTCTATGGCTACACCTTC. This encodes CASSFHREVYGYTF.

The table lists this clone with a count of one. The chain joins TRBV9 to TRBJ2-2; possible D gene TRBD1, 7 bases. V was shortened by 0 bases and J by 0 bases, with 12 bases between the two germline ends. This CDR3 has 17 amino acids. Per germline, CDR1 SGDLS and CDR2 YYNGEE. This CDR3 is CASSVGRGPANTGELFF. The CDR3 DNA sequence: TGTGCCAGCAGCGTAGGGAGGGGGCCGGCGAACACCGGGGAGCTGTTTTTT.

The V gene is TRBV19, the J gene TRBJ2-1; 9 nucleotides agree with TRBD2. V was clipped by 5 bases and J by 0 bases; unmatched bases: 20. Germline loops: CDR1 LNHDA, CDR2 SQIVND (reference sequence). The length of the CDR3 is 21 residues. Here the CDR3 DNA reads TGTGCCAGTAGTCCACAACCGGGTATGGCGCGGGGGGGCTTCTCCTACAATGAGCAGTTCTTC. It codes for CASSPQPGMARGGFSYNEQFF.

The chain recombines TRBV7-2 with TRBJ1-6, with D uncertain. The CDR3 totals 12 residues. V shed 4 bases and J shed 7 bases, with 5 bases lying between them. Germline V gene sequence: CDR1 SGHTA, CDR2 FQGNSA. The CDR3, as DNA: TGTGCCAGCAGCTCACAGAATTCACCCCTCCACTTT. This encodes CASSSQNSPLHF.

V and J are TRBV7-2 and TRBJ1-1; maybe TRBD1 (6 bases). This CDR3 region has 15 residues. Germline CDR1 reads SGHTA; CDR2 reads FQGNSA. The germline V and J ends were trimmed by 5 bases and 0 bases, with 13 bases remaining between them. The CDR3 sequence: CASSIRQAMNTEAFF. DNA of the CDR3: TGTGCCAGCAGCATCCGACAGGCAATGAACACTGAAGCTTTCTTT.